This T cell receptor (beta chain) was observed in a study of neoadjuvant nivolumab and ipilimumab in lung cancer. TCRdb's table, derived via immunoSEQ multiplex PCR, lists solely in-frame clones and lacks some. The sample holds approximately 40,000 clones, nearly 90% seen once. General observations from the study: Blood richness before therapy tracked richness in tumors resected after neoadjuvant therapy.

For this clone: Its antigen is unknown.

Germline CDR1 and CDR2: SGHTA and FQGNSA. Trimming took 5 bases from V and 13 from J; bases not matched to a gene: 10. The CDR3 extends over 13 amino acids. The chain recombines TRBV7-2 with TRBJ2-1; 8 positions agree with TRBD2. This TCR was recovered from an adult with non-small cell lung cancer. The source was peripheral blood, collected before neoadjuvant nivolumab, alone or with ipilimumab. CDR3: CASSPAPGGGQFF. CDR3 nucleotides: TGTGCCAGCAGCCCCGCGCCGGGGGGGGGTCAGTTCTTC.